This T cell receptor (beta chain) was captured by sequencing in a study of blood T cell repertoires in COVID-19. Overall study: The study drew acute and convalescent COVID-19 samples from the United States, Italy and Spain.

In the original analysis: Reference gene primers were amplified, and this amplification served to estimate nucleated cell counts. TCRdb's copy holds only in-frame clones and misses some; the assay was immunoSEQ multiplex PCR. V and J calls and clone size are copied from that table; D and trimming were computed from the DNA. The sample holds about 270,000 clones, approximately 90% seen once. Clinical history as reported by participants underpinned cohort assignment. Shortly before study entry, within 2 weeks, exposed participants had met a COVID-19 case. The CDR3 has 15 amino acids. Per the germline V gene, CDR1 is MNHEY and CDR2 is SMNVEV (reference sequence). With V trimmed by 2 bases and J by 6 bases, 6 bases remained unmatched.

V usage is TRBV27 and J usage is TRBJ2-7; 11 positions match TRBD2. The sequencing input was PBMCs or T cells enriched from blood (not recorded which). This clonotype originated in a man aged 35-49 years who had been exposed to COVID-19. DNA of the CDR3: TGTGCCAGCAGTTTACAGACTAGCGGGATAGGCGAGCAGTACTTC. This codes for CASSLQTSGIGEQYF.